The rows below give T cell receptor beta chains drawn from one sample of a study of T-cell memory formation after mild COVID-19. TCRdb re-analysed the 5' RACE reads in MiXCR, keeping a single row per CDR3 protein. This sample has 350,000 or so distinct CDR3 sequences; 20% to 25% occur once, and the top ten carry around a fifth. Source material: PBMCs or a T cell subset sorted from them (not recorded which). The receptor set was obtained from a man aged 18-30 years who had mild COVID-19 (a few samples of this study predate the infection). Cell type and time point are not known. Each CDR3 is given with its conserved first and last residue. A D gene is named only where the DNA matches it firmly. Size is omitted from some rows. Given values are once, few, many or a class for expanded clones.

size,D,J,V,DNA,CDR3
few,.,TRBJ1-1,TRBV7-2,TGTGCCAGCAGTCTGGACGGAGATGAAGCTTTCTTT,CASSLDGDEAFF
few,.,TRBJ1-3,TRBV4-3,TGCGCCAGCAGCCAAGTAGGAAACACCATATATTTT,CASSQVGNTIYF
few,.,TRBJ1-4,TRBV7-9,TGTGCCAGCAGCCGGGACAATGAAAAACTGTTTTTT,CASSRDNEKLFF
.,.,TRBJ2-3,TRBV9,TGTGCCAGCAGCGTTACGGGGTACACAGATACGCAGTATTTT,CASSVTGYTDTQYF
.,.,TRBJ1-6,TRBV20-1,TGCAGTGCTAGTATTCTCGGGGGGTTCATGGATTCACCCCTCCACTTT,CSASILGGFMDSPLHF
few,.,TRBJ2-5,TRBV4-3,TGCGCCAGCAGCCAATGGTGGGGCGGGGAGACCCAGTACTTC,CASSQWWGGETQYF
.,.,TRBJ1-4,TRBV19,TGTGCCAGTAGTACAATGGACCCAACGGAAAAACTGTTTTTT,CASSTMDPTEKLFF
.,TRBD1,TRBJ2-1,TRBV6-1,TGTGCCAGCAGGGGGACAGGGTCCCATGAGCAGTTCTTC,CASRGTGSHEQFF
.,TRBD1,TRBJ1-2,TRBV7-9,TGTGCCAGCAGCATTGGACAGGGGGTTGGGGCCTATGGCTACACCTTC,CASSIGQGVGAYGYTF
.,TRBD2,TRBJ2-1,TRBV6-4,TGTGCCAGCAGTGATCTAGCGGGGTCCAATGAGCAGTTCTTC,CASSDLAGSNEQFF
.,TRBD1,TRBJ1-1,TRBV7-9,TGTGCCAGCAGCCGGTCCGGGACAGACACTGAAGCTTTCTTT,CASSRSGTDTEAFF
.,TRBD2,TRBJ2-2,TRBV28,TGTGCCAGCAGCTCCCTTTTATCGGGGGGGCTCGCGAACACCGGGGAGCTGTTTTTT,CASSSLLSGGLANTGELFF
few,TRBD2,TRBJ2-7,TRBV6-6,TGTGCCAGCAGTTACTCGATACCGGGGGGATTCGAGCAGTACTTC,CASSYSIPGGFEQYF
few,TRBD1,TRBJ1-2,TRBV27,TGTGCCAGCAGTCACAAGACAGGGAATATCTTCGGCTACACCTTC,CASSHKTGNIFGYTF
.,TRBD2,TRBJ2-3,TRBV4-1,TGCGCCAGCAGCCAAGGCCCAGGCCTAGCGGGGGTAACAGATACGCAGTATTTT,CASSQGPGLAGVTDTQYF
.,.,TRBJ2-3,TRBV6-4,TGTGCCAGCAGCCCGGACGGTAGCACAGATACGCAGTATTTT,CASSPDGSTDTQYF
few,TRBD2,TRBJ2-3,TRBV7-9,TGTGCCAGCAGCCCACCCGGGACTAGCGGAGTCACAGATACGCAGTATTTT,CASSPPGTSGVTDTQYF
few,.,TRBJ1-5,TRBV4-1,TGCGCCAGCAGCCAGAAACAGGCCCAGCCCCAGCATTTT,CASSQKQAQPQHF
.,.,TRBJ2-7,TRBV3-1,TGTGCCAGCAGCCCCCCAGGAATAGGGAGGTACGAGCAGTACTTC,CASSPPGIGRYEQYF
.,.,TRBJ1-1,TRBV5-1,TGCGCCAGCAGCTTGCGGGGACCGAGCACTGAAGCTTTCTTT,CASSLRGPSTEAFF
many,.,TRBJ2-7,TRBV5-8,TGTGCCAGCAGCTTGGGGCCCCGATCCTACGAGCAGTACTTC,CASSLGPRSYEQYF
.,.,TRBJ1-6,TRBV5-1,TGCGCCAGCAGCTTCAACAGAGATAATTCACCCCTCCACTTT,CASSFNRDNSPLHF
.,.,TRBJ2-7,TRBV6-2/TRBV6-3,TGTGCCAGCAGTTACTCGACTCCCCCCGAGCAGTACTTC,CASSYSTPPEQYF
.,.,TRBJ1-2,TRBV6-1,TGTGCCAGCAGCCCAAGGCGGGAAGGGAGCTACACCTTC,CASSPRREGSYTF
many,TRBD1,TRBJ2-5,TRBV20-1,TGCAGTGCTAGGGGTGACAGGGGTAGAGAGACCCAGTACTTC,CSARGDRGRETQYF
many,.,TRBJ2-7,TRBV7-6,TGTGCCAGCAGCTTAGCCACCTCCTACGAGCAGTACTTC,CASSLATSYEQYF
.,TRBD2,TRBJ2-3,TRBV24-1,TGTGCCACCAGCGAGCGGGGGGGCACAGATACGCAGTATTTT,CATSERGGTDTQYF
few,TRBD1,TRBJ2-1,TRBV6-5,TGTGCCAGCAGATCCGGGACAGGGTCCTACAATGAGCAGTTCTTC,CASRSGTGSYNEQFF
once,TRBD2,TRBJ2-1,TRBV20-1,TGCAGTGCTAGTGAGACTAGCGGGGGCCACAGCTCCTACAATGAGCAGTTCTTC,CSASETSGGHSSYNEQFF
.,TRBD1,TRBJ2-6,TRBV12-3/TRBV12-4,TGTGCCAGCAGTTTAAGCCCGGGACAGGGAAATTCCGGGGCCAACGTCCTGACTTTC,CASSLSPGQGNSGANVLTF
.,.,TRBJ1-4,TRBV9,TGTGCCAGCAGCCGTACCGGGACGGGGAGTGAAAAACTGTTTTTT,CASSRTGTGSEKLFF
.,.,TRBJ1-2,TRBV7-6,TGTGCCAGCAGCCCCGAACCGAATTATGGCTACACCTTC,CASSPEPNYGYTF
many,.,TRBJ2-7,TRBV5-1,TGCGCCAGCAGCTTGGGGGATATCTACTACGAGCAGTACTTC,CASSLGDIYYEQYF
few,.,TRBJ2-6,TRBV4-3,TGCGCCAGCAGCCAAGGGCCACTCTCTGGGGCCAACGTCCTGACTTTC,CASSQGPLSGANVLTF
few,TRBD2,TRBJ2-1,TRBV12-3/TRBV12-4,TGTGCCAGCGGACTAGCGGGGGGGAGAAATGAGCAGTTCTTC,CASGLAGGRNEQFF
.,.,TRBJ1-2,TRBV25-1,TGTGCCAGCAGTCGCTACGGGGAATGGGGCTACACCTTC,CASSRYGEWGYTF
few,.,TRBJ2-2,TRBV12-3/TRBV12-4,TGTGCCAGCAGAGACGGCCTGAACACCGGGGAGCTGTTTTTT,CASRDGLNTGELFF
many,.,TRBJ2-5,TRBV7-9,TGTGCCAGCAGCCGGGGAGGTGGGGAGACCCAGTACTTC,CASSRGGGETQYF
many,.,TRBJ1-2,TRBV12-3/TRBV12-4,TGTGCCAGCAGTTCTCAAACAGGGATCTATGGCTACACCTTC,CASSSQTGIYGYTF
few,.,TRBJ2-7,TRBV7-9,TGTGCCAGCAGCCTAGCTTCACTCGACCAGTACTTC,CASSLASLDQYF
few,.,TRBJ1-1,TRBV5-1,TGCGCCAGCAGCTGGGGGACGGGGAACACTGAAGCTTTCTTT,CASSWGTGNTEAFF
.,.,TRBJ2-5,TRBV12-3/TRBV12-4,TGTGCCAGCACCACAACAGGGTACCAAGAGACCCAGTACTTC,CASTTTGYQETQYF
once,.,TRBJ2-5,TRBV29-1,TGCAGCGTTGGGAGGGACAGTCAAGAGACCCAGTACTTC,CSVGRDSQETQYF
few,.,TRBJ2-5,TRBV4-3,.,CASSQDSYILGSETQYF
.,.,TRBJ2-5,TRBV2,TGTGCCAGCAAGGGCGGAACAAAAGAGACCCAGTACTTC,CASKGGTKETQYF
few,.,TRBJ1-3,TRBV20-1,TGCAGTGCCTCCCGGACGGCGGGAAACACCATATATTTT,CSASRTAGNTIYF
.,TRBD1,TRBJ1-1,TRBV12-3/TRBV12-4,TGTGCCAGCAGGGACAGGCGGCGGAACACTGAAGCTTTCTTT,CASRDRRRNTEAFF
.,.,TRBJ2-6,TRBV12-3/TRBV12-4,TGTGCCAGCAGTCCCAACGGTGGGATTTCTGGGGCCAACGTCCTGACTTTC,CASSPNGGISGANVLTF
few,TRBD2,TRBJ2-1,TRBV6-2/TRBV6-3,TGTGCCAGCAGTCGCGGGACTAGCGGGGGGGACAATGAGCAGTTCTTC,CASSRGTSGGDNEQFF
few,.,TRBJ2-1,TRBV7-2,TGTGCCAGCAGCGTGCTGGATTGGCCCTACAATGAGCAGTTCTTC,CASSVLDWPYNEQFF
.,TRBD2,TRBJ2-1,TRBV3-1,TGTGCCAGCAGCCATCTAGCGGGGGGGCCGAGTGAGCAGTTCTTC,CASSHLAGGPSEQFF
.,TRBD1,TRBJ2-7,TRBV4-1,TGCGCCAGCAGCCTCCGCAGCAGCCAGGGGGCCAAGGGGCAGTACTTC,CASSLRSSQGAKGQYF